The 14 T cell receptor beta chains below were found in one sample sequenced in a study of Ad26.COV2.S vaccination and SARS-CoV-2 variants. The treatment: 19 received Ad26.COV2.S at low or high dose, single or two shots; 5 received placebo; per-sample allocation not given. Following the first vaccine or placebo injection, samples were taken on day 63. The assay was immunoSEQ multiplex PCR, and TCRdb's table has in-frame clones only and misses some. Of approximately 410,000 clones in the sample, approximately 90% are singletons; the top ten hold about 1.7%. The material was peripheral blood, obtained in a trial of Ad26.COV2.S vaccine versus placebo. All receptors come from a person between 18 and 59 years old who received the Ad26.COV2.S COVID-19 vaccine or a placebo.

The chain couples TRBV14 to TRBJ1-2; D is uncertain. The CDR3 consists of 14 residues. Germline CDR1 and CDR2: SGHDN and FVKESK. Trimming removed 6 bases at V and 0 bases at J, with 11 bases between. CDR3: CASRPVGANYGYTF. DNA of the CDR3: TGTGCCAGCAGGCCGGTTGGAGCTAACTATGGCTACACCTTC. Combining the CDR3 with reference TRBV14 and TRBJ1-2 gives the whole variable domain EAGVTQFPSHSVIEKGQTVTLRCDPISGHDNLYWYRRVMGKEIKFLLHFVKESKQDESGMPNNRFLAERTGGTYSTLKVQPAELEDSGVYFCASRPVGANYGYTFGSGTRLTVV.

The J gene is TRBJ1-6, the V gene TRBV20-1; D is uncertain. There are 14 residues in the CDR3. Looked up from germline, CDR1 is DFQATT and CDR2 is SNEGSKA (reference sequence). V was shortened by 3 bases and J by 7 bases, with 13 bases between the two germline ends. The CDR3 sequence is CSASRGAYNSPLHF. The CDR3 DNA is TGCAGTGCTAGTCGGGGAGCTTACAATTCACCCCTCCACTTT.

V and J are TRBV5-1 and TRBJ2-7; D is uncertain. Germline CDR1 SGHRS, CDR2 YFSETQ. The V end lost 0 bases, the J end lost 2 bases, and 12 bases lay between the germline ends. This CDR3 region has 15 residues. The CDR3 DNA follows: TGCGCCAGCAGCTTGGCTCGGCAGTCGACCTACGAGCAGTACTTC. Translated: CASSLARQSTYEQYF.

The chain has TRBV24-1 and TRBJ1-1; 7 bases match TRBD1. J was trimmed by 10 bases and V by 4 bases; bases with no gene match: 5. CDR1 and CDR2 from the germline V gene are KGHDR and SFDVKD. The CDR3 sequence is 12 residues long. The CDR3 spells CATSDLAGGAFF. Here the CDR3 DNA reads TGTGCCACCAGTGACTTGGCAGGGGGAGCTTTCTTT.

The chain employs TRBV5-1 and TRBJ1-1; perhaps TRBD1 as D (5 bases). CDR3 size: 17 residues. The germline CDR1 and CDR2 sequences are SGHRS and YFSETQ. V lost 2 bases to trimming and J lost 2 bases, with 19 bases between them. CDR3 DNA: TGCGCCAGCAGCTTCGGGCAGGGAGCCCGTATCAACACTGAAGCTTTCTTT. It yields the protein CASSFGQGARINTEAFF.

The rearrangement uses TRBV25-1 and TRBJ1-2; 11 bases are shared with TRBD1. V shed 1 base, J shed 6 bases, and the junction held 4 bases outside the gene matches. From germline, CDR1 is MGHDK and CDR2 SYGVNS. This CDR3 has 15 amino acids. The CDR3 sequence is CASSEFGQGADGYTF. The CDR3, as DNA: TGTGCCAGCAGTGAATTCGGACAGGGGGCAGATGGCTACACCTTC.

V gene TRBV30 combines with J gene TRBJ1-1; D unclear. This CDR3 contains 11 residues. Germline values: CDR1 GTSNPN, CDR2 SVGIG (reference sequence). DNA for the CDR3: TGTGCTCTGGTGTGGGCACTGGGGGCTTTCTTT. Protein product: CALVWALGAFF.

The chain joins TRBV19 to TRBJ2-1, with 12 bases aligning to TRBD1. V dropped 4 bases and J dropped 7; count of bases not matched to a gene: 5. The germline CDR1 and CDR2 sequences are LNHDA and SQIVND (reference sequence). CDR3 length: 15 amino acids. The CDR3 region is CASSKPGQGANEQFF. In DNA, the CDR3 is TGTGCCAGTAGTAAACCGGGACAGGGGGCGAATGAGCAGTTCTTC.

V is TRBV11-2 and J is TRBJ2-7; D is ambiguous. CDR1 is SGHAT, CDR2 FQNNGV, per germline. This CDR3 is built from 15 residues. V was pared by 1 base and J by 4 bases, with 14 bases between. The chain's CDR3 is CASSLVDSRPYEQYF. CDR3 coding DNA: TGTGCCAGCAGCTTAGTTGACTCAAGGCCGTACGAGCAGTACTTC. Full variable domain (outside the CDR3, taken from reference TRBV11-2 and TRBJ2-7): EAGVAQSPRYKIIEKRQSVAFWCNPISGHATLYWYQQILGQGPKLLIQFQNNGVVDDSQLPKDRFSAERLKGVDSTLKIQPAKLEDSAVYLCASSLVDSRPYEQYFGPGTRLTVT.

This clone was picked up one time. The chain joins TRBV3-1 (or the pseudogene TRBV3-2) to TRBJ2-7; D ambiguous. Trimming removed 1 base at V and 2 bases at J, with 6 bases between. The CDR3 covers 13 residues. Germline CDR1 is LGHDT and CDR2 is YNNKEL (reference sequence). This chain's CDR3 is CASSQGAAYEQYF. CDR3 sequence (DNA): TGTGCCAGCAGCCAAGGGGCCGCCTACGAGCAGTACTTC.

This clone came up a few times. V gene TRBV4-1 combines with J gene TRBJ1-1, with a tentative D call TRBD1 (6 bases). CDR1 and CDR2 from the germline V gene are MGHRA and YSYEKL. V lost 2 bases and J 8 bases, leaving 12 bases between the germline ends. The CDR3 loop spans 13 amino acids. Here the CDR3 DNA reads TGCGCCAGCAGCCAAACAGAGGACAGAGAAGCTTTCTTT. This translates into CASSQTEDREAFF.

V is TRBV10-1 and J is TRBJ2-3; D remains ambiguous. The length of the CDR3 is 12 residues. Deletions cut 2 bases from V and 3 bases from J, with 3 bases between. Germline V lookup: CDR1 WNHNN, CDR2 SYGVQD (reference sequence). This CDR3 is CASSEGTDTQYF. The CDR3 region has the DNA TGCGCCAGCAGTGAGGGGACAGATACGCAGTATTTT.

Comments on this clone: The sample holds other DNA sequences that translate to the same CDR3. This chain connects TRBV9 to TRBJ2-2, with D uncertain. Trimming cost V 1 base and J 6 bases, with 7 bases left between them. Germline-derived CDR1 and CDR2 are SGDLS and YYNGEE. CDR3 length: 13 residues. The CDR3 sequence: CASSVSGAGELFF. The CDR3 DNA reads TGTGCCAGCAGCGTATCTGGCGCCGGGGAGCTGTTTTTT.

J is TRBJ2-1 and V is TRBV29-1; D uncertain. Trimming pared 3 bases from V and 3 bases from J, leaving 3 bases between. The germline V gene has CDR1 SQVTM and CDR2 ANQGSEA. There are 11 residues in the CDR3. The DNA for the CDR3 is TGCAGCGTTGACCGCTACAATGAGCAGTTCTTC. Translating it yields CSVDRYNEQFF.